This T cell receptor (beta chain) was recovered during a study of cytotoxic CD8 clonotypes in ibrutinib-treated CLL. V was pared by 3 bases and J by 8 bases, with 10 bases between. The germline V gene encodes CDR1 MDHEN and CDR2 SYDVKM. The CDR3 consists of 13 residues. Using immunoSEQ multiplex PCR, the repertoire was profiled, and TCRdb retains in-frame clones only, with some absent. The sample has some 290,000 clones, approximately 80% seen once. This TCR came from a human donor with chronic lymphocytic leukemia. The rearrangement links TRBV28 to TRBJ2-2; tentatively, D is TRBD1 (6 bases). The starting material was PBMCs, obtained before ibrutinib treatment. The CDR3 coding sequence is TGTGCCAGCAGTTTCTCAGGGGTGGGGGAGCTGTTTTTT. Its protein product is CASSFSGVGELFF.